Detailed here is one TCR beta chain. Antigen specificity is unknown. Assay used: immunoSEQ multiplex PCR; TCRdb lists only in-frame clones, some missing. The sample comprises about 38,000 clones, around 68% of which are singletons, and roughly 7% rests with the top ten. The sample belongs to a study of early stage breast cancer tumors. General study findings and limits: Compared with adjacent normal breast tissue, tumors showed about 2.3-fold greater T cell density and higher clonality. Most shared enriched TCRB sequences were commonly generated ones. Comparing each tissue with blood distinguished tumor from normal in 14 of 16 patients.

Per the germline V gene, CDR1 is LNHDA and CDR2 is SQIVND (reference sequence). With 4 bases clipped from V and 2 bases from J, the junction kept 6 bases outside the gene matches. The CDR3 length is 15 residues. The source material was blood. The chain links TRBV19 to TRBJ2-5, with 8 nucleotides matching TRBD1. The sequence was collected from a person between 60 and 69 years old with breast cancer. The CDR3 here is CASSTGTGPQETQYF. DNA for the CDR3: TGTGCCAGTAGTACAGGGACAGGACCACAAGAGACCCAGTACTTC.